The entry that follows covers one T cell receptor beta chain sequence. This sample was included in a study of radiation and T cells in renal cell carcinoma. The assay was immunoSEQ multiplex PCR, and TCRdb's table has in-frame clones only and misses some. The repertoire consists of some 100,000 clones, with 65% to 85% occurring once and the leading ten covering around 6.3%. Trimming took 8 bases from V and 2 from J, leaving 14 bases between them. CDR3 length: 14 residues. Germline-derived CDR1 and CDR2 are ENHRY and SYGVKD. Time point specified: baseline pretreatment blood. Treatment of the sample: 15 Gy SBRT to primary tumor, nephrectomy 4 weeks later. This renal cell carcinoma was of the clear cell type.

The V and J genes are TRBV10-3 and TRBJ2-3, with no clear D. This specimen was blood, taken from a patient whose treatment included radiotherapy and nephrectomy. The receptor's source is a man in his sixties with renal cell carcinoma. Here the CDR3 reads CAIGALVDTDTQYF. CDR3 sequence (DNA): TGTGCCATCGGCGCGTTGGTCGACACAGATACGCAGTATTTT.